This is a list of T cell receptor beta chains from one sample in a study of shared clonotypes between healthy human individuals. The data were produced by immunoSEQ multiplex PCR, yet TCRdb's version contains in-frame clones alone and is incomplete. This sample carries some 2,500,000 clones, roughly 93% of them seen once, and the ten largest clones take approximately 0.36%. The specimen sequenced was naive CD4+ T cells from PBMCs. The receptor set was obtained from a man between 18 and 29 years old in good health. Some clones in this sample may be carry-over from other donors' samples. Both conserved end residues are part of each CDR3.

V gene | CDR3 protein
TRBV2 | CAMITGERNSPLHF
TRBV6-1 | CASSTYYEQYF
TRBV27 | CPHGKGRWF
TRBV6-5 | CASSSSTGELFF
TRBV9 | CASSVMAVYSGANVLTF
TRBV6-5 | CASSRTGAQYF
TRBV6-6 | CASGPLVSGRAYEQYF
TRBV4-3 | CASSPPGGAGYTF
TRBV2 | CASSFRTSGNEQFF
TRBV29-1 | CSVPRGWGYTF
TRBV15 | CATSKTVSNTEAFF
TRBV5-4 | CASSSGQSGNTIYF
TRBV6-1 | CASRRHPNEKLFF
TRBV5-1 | CASSLASASGSWNYEQYF
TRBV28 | CASSFLENYGYTF
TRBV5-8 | CASSRGQGEAFF
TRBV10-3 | CATAATGTYNEQFF
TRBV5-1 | CASSSRTRSYNEQFF
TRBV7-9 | CASSQNSGLETQYF
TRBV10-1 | CASEGRRCSYEQYF